This TCR beta chain was sequenced for a study of control samples from healthy donors and cancer patients. J was trimmed by 2 bases and V by 5 bases; bases with no gene match: 3. The length of the CDR3 is 14 residues. CDR1 is MDHEN and CDR2 is SYDVKM in the germline V gene. Sequencing used immunoSEQ multiplex PCR; TCRdb keeps in-frame clones, though not all of them. The sample has 25,000 to 35,000 clones; about 87% are singletons. V is TRBV28 and J is TRBJ2-7, with TRBD2 identical over 10 bases. Sequencing input: PBMCs. This receptor was taken from a woman aged 40 to 50 with lung cancer. CDR3 sequence: CASSVAGGAYEQYF. DNA for the CDR3: TGTGCCAGCAGTGTAGCGGGGGGAGCCTACGAGCAGTACTTC.